This is a list of T cell receptor beta chains from one sample in a study of regulatory T cells in long-lasting Graves disease. TCRdb reprocessed the multiplex PCR reads via MiXCR and lists one record per CDR3 protein. The sample includes approximately 400,000 distinct CDR3 sequences, under 15% of them seen just once. These sequences were also reported in another study, on T cells in Graves' hyperthyroidism and ophthalmopathy.

Specimen: peripheral blood mononuclear cells (PBMCs), collected at new diagnosis, from a patient treated with antithyroid drugs. The origin of the receptors is a woman between 25 and 40 years old with Graves disease. The conserved cysteine and the conserved F or W are not part of the CDR3 here.

>TRBJ1-1|TRBV2
ASSVGTGTGGRSEAF
>TRBJ1-1|TRBV29-1
SVQTRVNTEAF
>NA|TRBV7-9
ASSLATGLAETLWGEQF
>TRBJ2-4|TRBV20-1
SARGQDKNIQY
>TRBJ1-2|TRBV12-3/TRBV12-4
ASREGRLGGYT
>TRBJ2-3|TRBV29-1
SVIRTSAITDTQY
>TRBJ1-1|TRBV6-1
ASRGPRTIWNTEAF
>TRBJ2-7|TRBV12-3/TRBV12-4
ASSPGGPSEQY
>TRBJ1-2|TRBV15
ATSRSLRDYGYT
>TRBJ2-3|TRBV24-1
ATSGPLAGGPNTQY
>TRBJ2-1|TRBV7-2
ASSPVGGRVNEQF
>TRBJ1-2|TRBV7-9
ASIAGTGGGYGYT
>TRBJ2-3|TRBV6-1
ASKARSDTQY
>TRBJ1-5|TRBV19
ASSPQGGNIASNQPQH
>TRBJ2-1|TRBV24-1
ATSDPKDEQF
>TRBJ1-2|TRBV2
ASSAYRRANYGYT
>TRBJ2-1|TRBV29-1
SVLGTSGIYEQF
>TRBJ1-1|TRBV5-1
ASSRSGTGVLRNTEAF
>TRBJ2-1|TRBV6-1
ASRVTGIRGNEQF
>TRBJ1-2|TRBV12-3/TRBV12-4
ASRPRTGQATGYGYT
>TRBJ1-4|TRBV19
ASRGYGQGSEKLF
>TRBJ2-3|TRBV7-3
ASSSASDTQY
>TRBJ1-4|TRBV27
ASASRRTTNEKLF
>TRBJ1-1|TRBV30
ASPEAF
>TRBJ2-7|TRBV18
ASSPPGKPYEQY
>TRBJ1-1|TRBV20-1
SARQRPGNLVTEAF
>TRBJ2-7|TRBV12-3/TRBV12-4
ASSRTGGNEQY
>TRBJ2-1|TRBV28
ASSLLREYGNEQF
>TRBJ1-1|TRBV6-1
ASSASHGGPNTEAF
>TRBJ2-3|TRBV20-1
SARDPRTSDTDTQY
>TRBJ2-5|TRBV30
ASGLAVQY
>TRBJ2-1|TRBV5-1
ASSLGGTPYNEQF
>TRBJ2-5|TRBV5-5
ASSFEGGRVLGTQY
>TRBJ1-2|TRBV11-3
ASSLDSPDRGPHYGYT
>TRBJ2-7|TRBV4-2
ASSQALRSYEQY
>TRBJ2-3|TRBV24-1
ATRGPLASSTDTQY
>TRBJ2-7|TRBV30
AWSSGDRVTYEQY
>TRBJ2-2|TRBV7-9
ASSPRDRANTGELF
>TRBJ2-5|TRBV12-3/TRBV12-4
ASSQLRGRGETQY
>TRBJ2-7|TRBV10-3
AISESGTRYEQY
>TRBJ2-7|TRBV5-6
ASSLQGPSYEQY
>TRBJ2-1|TRBV7-3
ASSLMPGYNEQF
>TRBJ1-5|TRBV6-2/TRBV6-3
ASSKDRGSNQPQH
>TRBJ1-5|TRBV18
ASSPPQGDNQPQH
>TRBJ1-1|TRBV19
ASSIGYTEAF
>TRBJ2-1|TRBV18
ASSPRAGENEQF